A selection of T cell receptor beta chains follows, all from one sample in a study of blood T cell repertoires in COVID-19. Libraries were prepared by immunoSEQ multiplex PCR; TCRdb keeps only in-frame clonotypes and omits some of them. The profile shows a few hundred thousand clones, 85% to 90% of them singletons. Sequenced material: peripheral blood. These receptors were collected from a woman aged 30 to 39 with COVID-19, enrolled during active disease. Each CDR3 is given with its conserved first and last residue. A D gene is named only where the DNA matches it firmly. Clone size, where shown, is once, few, many, or a class for clones that have expanded.

CDR3nt	CDR3aa	d_gene	j_gene	abundance	v_gene
TGTGCCTCCCAGGACAGTGGGCGCACTGAAGCTTTCTTT	CASQDSGRTEAFF	-	TRBJ1-1	-	TRBV24-1
TGTGCCAGCAAGGGACAGGGGGCGCGGAATGAGCAGTTCTTC	CASKGQGARNEQFF	TRBD1	TRBJ2-1	-	TRBV28
TGTGCCAGCAGCGCAGGGGTGGGTTCACCCCTCCACTTT	CASSAGVGSPLHF	-	TRBJ1-6	-	TRBV11-3
TGTGCCAGCAGTGCCCCTCGAGCGAGTATCACAGATACGCAGTATTTT	CASSAPRASITDTQYF	-	TRBJ2-3	-	TRBV6-1
TGCGCCAGCAGCTTGGCCGCGGGCTCCTCTGGGGCCAACGTCCTGACTTTC	CASSLAAGSSGANVLTF	-	TRBJ2-6	-	TRBV5-1
TGTGCCAGCAGCCCACGGACTCCTCCAGATACGCAGTATTTT	CASSPRTPPDTQYF	-	TRBJ2-3	-	TRBV3-1/TRBV3-2
TGTGCCAGCAGATCCATTCGATACTCCGGGGAGCTGTTTTTT	CASRSIRYSGELFF	-	TRBJ2-2	-	TRBV11-2
TGTGCCAGCAGCTTTGGTGCGGGGGGTCGTACAGATACGCAGTATTTT	CASSFGAGGRTDTQYF	TRBD2	TRBJ2-3	-	TRBV5-4
TGTGCCAGCAGCCCATCCGGGGTGACCGGGGAGCTGTTTTTT	CASSPSGVTGELFF	-	TRBJ2-2	-	TRBV5-4
TGTGCCAGCAGCGTAGAGGCGGGGGAAGTACGCGAGCAGTACTTC	CASSVEAGEVREQYF	TRBD2	TRBJ2-7	-	TRBV9
TGTGCCAGCAGTGATGGGGACAGGGGCAACTATGGCTACACCTTC	CASSDGDRGNYGYTF	TRBD1	TRBJ1-2	-	TRBV6-1
TGTGCCAGCTCCCCAGACAACTATTCACCCCTCCACTTT	CASSPDNYSPLHF	-	TRBJ1-6	-	TRBV18
TGTGCCAGCATAAATCAGGGGGCCTCCTACGAGCAGTACTTC	CASINQGASYEQYF	TRBD1	TRBJ2-7	-	TRBV6-5
TGTGCCAGCAGTTACCCGGACTCCAAGGCCCAGCATTTT	CASSYPDSKAQHF	-	TRBJ1-5	once	TRBV6-6
TGTGCCAGCTCTAACCTCCCCCCGTTGGGAGATAACACTGAAGCTTTCTTT	CASSNLPPLGDNTEAFF	-	TRBJ1-1	-	TRBV18
TGTGCCAGCAGCCAAACACGTATTGGCACCGGGGAGCTGTTTTTT	CASSQTRIGTGELFF	-	TRBJ2-2	-	TRBV7-8
TGTGCCAGCAGTGACTCCGGGGAGGCAGATACGCAGTATTTT	CASSDSGEADTQYF	-	TRBJ2-3	many	TRBV6-4
TGTGCCAGCAGCTCCTGGGGGGACAGGGGGCCAGGCACTGAAGCTTTCTTT	CASSSWGDRGPGTEAFF	TRBD1	TRBJ1-1	-	TRBV5-6
TGTGCCAGCAGTGAAGCGCAGGAGAGGGTTAATGAAAAACTGTTTTTT	CASSEAQERVNEKLFF	-	TRBJ1-4	-	TRBV6-1
TGTGCCAGCAGCCAAGATCTTAAGAGAAGTGGGCGCTCCTACAATGAGCAGTTCTTC	CASSQDLKRSGRSYNEQFF	-	TRBJ2-1	-	TRBV14
TGTGCCAGCAGCTCCTACACTGGAAAGGCGGTTTTT	CASSSYTGKAVF	-	TRBJ1-5	-	TRBV7-2
TGTGCCAGTAGTACCCAAGGGGGATGGAGCACAGATACGCAGTATTTT	CASSTQGGWSTDTQYF	-	TRBJ2-3	-	TRBV19
TGTGCCAGCAGCTTGGACAGGGGCGGGGGAAACACCATATATTTT	CASSLDRGGGNTIYF	TRBD1	TRBJ1-3	-	TRBV5-4
TGCGCCAGCAGCTTGATCCCAGGGACTTACATGAACACTGAAGCTTTCTTT	CASSLIPGTYMNTEAFF	-	TRBJ1-1	once	TRBV5-1
TGTGCCAGCAGCCCCCGACAGGGATATTCACCCCTCCACTTT	CASSPRQGYSPLHF	TRBD1	TRBJ1-6	-	TRBV5-8
TGTGCCAGCAGCCCGCAGGGGAAGGGATTTGGCTACACCTTC	CASSPQGKGFGYTF	-	TRBJ1-2	many	TRBV3-1/TRBV3-2
TGTGCCAGTAGTCAAGGACAGGTTTATAATGAAAAACTGTTTTTT	CASSQGQVYNEKLFF	TRBD1	TRBJ1-4	-	TRBV19
TGTGCCAGCAGCTTGGACAGGAACACTGAAGCTTTCTTT	CASSLDRNTEAFF	-	TRBJ1-1	few	TRBV5-4
TGTGCCAGTAGTAGCTGGGCAGCTAATGAAAAACTGTTTTTT	CASSSWAANEKLFF	-	TRBJ1-4	-	TRBV19
TGCGCCAGCAGCTCTGGACTAGCGGGGGACTTAACCGGGGAGCTGTTTTTT	CASSSGLAGDLTGELFF	TRBD2	TRBJ2-2	-	TRBV5-1
TGTGCCAGCAGTGAAGCGCTTCAGGGGCCGGAGACCCAGTACTTC	CASSEALQGPETQYF	-	TRBJ2-5	-	TRBV6-1
TGTGCCAGCTCACCTGGACTAGCGGCCCGCAATGAGCAGTTCTTC	CASSPGLAARNEQFF	TRBD2	TRBJ2-1	once	TRBV18
TGTGCCAGTACCTTGGCGGGGCAGAATAGCAATCAGCCCCAGCATTTT	CASTLAGQNSNQPQHF	-	TRBJ1-5	-	TRBV19
TGTGCCATCAGCGACAACGAAGGATTCTACGAGCAGTACTTC	CAISDNEGFYEQYF	-	TRBJ2-7	-	TRBV10-3
TGTGCCAGCAGCGCAGGGGGCTCTCGGTATGGCTACACCTTC	CASSAGGSRYGYTF	TRBD1	TRBJ1-2	-	TRBV9
TGTGCCAGCAGCTTCGTCCGGGACTACCGCACAGATACGCAGTATTTT	CASSFVRDYRTDTQYF	TRBD2	TRBJ2-3	-	TRBV7-2
TGTGCCAGCAGGGCCGGGACAGGGGGATTTTCACCCCTCCACTTT	CASRAGTGGFSPLHF	TRBD1	TRBJ1-6	-	TRBV2